This T cell receptor (beta chain) is from a study of graft-versus-host responses after intestinal transplantation. Study results and limitations: Some GvH clones appeared in ileal mucosa or blood before recipient bone marrow. Allografts of patients with graft-donor T cell macrochimerism showed high graft-versus-host to host-versus-graft clone ratios.

A remark on this clone: The antigen remains unidentified.

The protocol was immunoSEQ multiplex PCR, while the TCRdb copy is restricted to in-frame clones and leaves out a portion. The table has roughly 92,000 clones, around 90% seen once. The sample was unstimulated CD4+ T cells sorted from spleen or lymph node cells, taken before transplant. The sequence was collected from a human donor who was the organ donor for an intestinal transplant.

In DNA, the CDR3 is TGTGCCAGCAGTTCCAGCGGGAGACGTGTAGTTGAGCAGTTCTTC. Its protein is CASSSSGRRVVEQFF. The chain recombines TRBV28 with TRBJ2-1, with 8 nucleotides matching TRBD2. The V gene end was trimmed by 4 bases and the J gene end by 9 bases; junction bases not matched to a gene: 11. Per germline, CDR1 MDHEN and CDR2 SYDVKM. This CDR3 region has 15 residues.